The rows below give T cell receptor beta chains drawn from one sample of a study of human T cells and chemical hapten exposure. A single record per CDR3 protein comes from TCRdb applying MiXCR to the RACE reads. The profile shows roughly 100,000 distinct CDR3 sequences, approximately 12% of them singletons. The sequencing used whole blood, collected in connection with sensitization to the hapten diphenylcyclopropenone (DPC). The source is a woman in her forties or fifties with alopecia areata. Some clones in this sample may be carry-over from other donors' samples. Each CDR3 is given with its conserved first and last residue. D genes are given only for firm matches. Clone size is given for some rows only: seen once, a few or many times, or a class if the clone is expanded.

V gene	clone size	J gene	D gene	CDR3 DNA	CDR3 protein
TRBV4-2	few	TRBJ2-1	TRBD2	TGTGCCAGCAGCCAAGAGAGACTAGCGGGACCCTACAATGAGCAGTTCTTC	CASSQERLAGPYNEQFF
TRBV9	.	TRBJ2-1	.	TGTGCCAGCAGAGGGGAGTTCTTCAATGAGCAGTTCTTC	CASRGEFFNEQFF
TRBV28	few	TRBJ2-7	TRBD2	TGTGCCAGCAGTTTGCCTAGCGGGAGGGACGAGCAGTACTTC	CASSLPSGRDEQYF
TRBV20-1	few	TRBJ2-1	.	TGCAGTGCTACAGGTAGAACCTACAATGAGCAGTTCTTC	CSATGRTYNEQFF
TRBV9	few	TRBJ2-2	.	TGTGCCAGCAGCGTAGACTCCCCTAGGCACACCGGGGAGCTGTTTTTT	CASSVDSPRHTGELFF
TRBV7-6	.	TRBJ1-1	TRBD1	TGTGCCAGCAGCCCTCGACAGGGGATCAACACTGAAGCTTTCTTT	CASSPRQGINTEAFF
TRBV28	many	TRBJ1-5	TRBD1	TGTGCCAGCAGTTCCTTGACAGGGTCCAATCAGCCCCAGCATTTT	CASSSLTGSNQPQHF
TRBV7-9	few	TRBJ2-7	TRBD2	TGTGCCAGCAGCTTAGTTACTAGCGCCTACGAGCAGTACTTC	CASSLVTSAYEQYF
TRBV19	few	TRBJ1-2	.	TGTGCCAGTACCCGGACGGCGAGCTATGGCTACACCTTC	CASTRTASYGYTF
TRBV3-1	.	TRBJ1-5	.	TGTGCCAGCAGCCAAGGGAGGGGGGGCAATCAGCCCCAGCATTTT	CASSQGRGGNQPQHF
TRBV6-5	few	TRBJ2-5	.	TGTGCCAGCAATAAGGGACCCATCCTGGGGACCCAGTACTTC	CASNKGPILGTQYF
TRBV28	few	TRBJ1-6	.	TGTGCCAGCAGTGAGGGACGGTGGAATTCACCCCTCCACTTT	CASSEGRWNSPLHF
TRBV7-2	few	TRBJ2-5	.	TGTGCCAGCAGCTTAGGCCGGGGAATGGTAGAGACCCAGTACTTC	CASSLGRGMVETQYF
TRBV6-5	.	TRBJ1-5	.	TGTGCCAGCAAGGACAGTGGGACGGTCGTGGGTTGGCCCCAGCATTTT	CASKDSGTVVGWPQHF
TRBV20-1	few	TRBJ1-5	.	TGCAGTGCCCAGGGAGGTTCCAATCAGCCCCAGCATTTT	CSAQGGSNQPQHF
TRBV28	.	TRBJ1-1	.	TGTGCCAGCAGTTCCTCCTACAGGGCATCTGAAGCTTTCTTT	CASSSSYRASEAFF
TRBV11-3	.	TRBJ2-3	.	TGTGCCAGCAGCGCCCGGGGGGCGAATGCGCAGTATTTT	CASSARGANAQYF
TRBV14	few	TRBJ2-7	.	TGTGCCAGCAGCCAATCATTGGGGGACTACGAGCAGTACTTC	CASSQSLGDYEQYF
TRBV4-1	.	TRBJ1-2	TRBD1	TGCGCCAGCAGCCAAGCCCACAGGGGCGGCTACACCTTC	CASSQAHRGGYTF
TRBV29-1	once	TRBJ2-3	.	TGCAGCGTTGAAGGAACTAATCTAGATCCGCAGTATTTT	CSVEGTNLDPQYF
TRBV28	few	TRBJ1-1	.	TGTGCCAGCAGTTTGGTGGCGGCGTGGGCTGAAGCTTTCTTT	CASSLVAAWAEAFF
TRBV5-1	few	TRBJ1-5	.	TGCGCCAGCAGCTTGAAAGGGGGTGATCAGCCCCAGCATTTT	CASSLKGGDQPQHF
TRBV20-1	.	TRBJ1-5	TRBD1	TGCAGTGCAAGTCCCGGGACAGATTATCAGCCCCAGCATTTT	CSASPGTDYQPQHF
TRBV28	few	TRBJ1-3	.	TGTGCCAGCAGAGAAGACACCATATATTTT	CASREDTIYF
TRBV15	few	TRBJ1-4	TRBD1	TGTGCCACCAGCGCAGGGGGGGCTAATGAAAAACTGTTTTTT	CATSAGGANEKLFF
TRBV29-1	.	TRBJ1-1	.	TGCAGCGTTTGGAATCCGGGACAACCGAACACTGAAGCTTTCTTT	CSVWNPGQPNTEAFF
TRBV7-8	few	TRBJ1-5	.	TGTGCCAGCAGCTCCGTTTCGGGCAATCAGCCCCAGCATTTT	CASSSVSGNQPQHF
TRBV25-1	.	TRBJ1-3	.	TGTGCCAGCAGTGAATCTGGGGGAAACACCATATATTTT	CASSESGGNTIYF
TRBV2	.	TRBJ2-6	TRBD2	TGTGCCAGCGCATTAGCGGGAGCAACACCTGGGGCCAACGTCCTGACTTTC	CASALAGATPGANVLTF
TRBV4-1	few	TRBJ1-5	.	TGCGCCAGCAGCCAAGAGCCGGACAGACGCAATCAGCCCCAGCATTTT	CASSQEPDRRNQPQHF
TRBV2	many	TRBJ1-5	.	TGTGCCAGCAGTGAAGGCAGGGCGTATCAGCCCCAGCATTTT	CASSEGRAYQPQHF
TRBV18	.	TRBJ1-1	.	TGTGCCAGCTCACCACCGGAGCTACAAGCTTTCTTT	CASSPPELQAFF
TRBV7-6	.	TRBJ2-5	TRBD2	TGTGCCAGCAGCCCTTTAGCGGGGACCCAAGAGACCCAGTACTTC	CASSPLAGTQETQYF
TRBV5-1	once	TRBJ2-3	.	TGCGCCAGCAGCTTGGCCTTGGACACAGATACGCAGTATTTT	CASSLALDTDTQYF
TRBV7-2	few	TRBJ2-1	TRBD1	TGTGCCAGCAGCCCCCAGGGACAGGGGATCACGAATGAGCAGTTCTTC	CASSPQGQGITNEQFF
TRBV7-2	.	TRBJ2-7	TRBD1	TGTGCCAGCAGCTTGGGACAGGTCTACAAGCAGTACTTC	CASSLGQVYKQYF
TRBV3-1	.	TRBJ2-7	TRBD2	TGTGCCAGCAGCCAAGGCATGCAGGACGGGACTAAGCAGTACTTC	CASSQGMQDGTKQYF
TRBV6-5	.	TRBJ1-1	.	TGTGCCAGCAATAGGGCAGGAAGGGGGAGCACTGAAGCTTTCTTT	CASNRAGRGSTEAFF
TRBV2	few	TRBJ1-1	.	TGTGCCAGCAAGTCAGGGGAGGACACTGAAGCTTTCTTT	CASKSGEDTEAFF
TRBV5-1	few	TRBJ1-1	.	TGCGCCAGCAGCTTGGGTGAGGACTTGAACACTGAAGCTTTCTTT	CASSLGEDLNTEAFF
TRBV28	few	TRBJ1-4	.	TGTGCCAGCAGTTCCTTACTAAATTGGGGGTTTTCGACTAATGAAAAACTGTTTTTT	CASSSLLNWGFSTNEKLFF
TRBV11-2	few	TRBJ2-5	.	TGTGCCAGCAGCTTAGTTGGGGGGCCTGGAGAGACCCAGTACTTC	CASSLVGGPGETQYF
TRBV4-3	few	TRBJ2-3	.	TGCGCCAGCAGCCAAGGGGCGGGGGCGCCGGAAGATACGCAGTATTTT	CASSQGAGAPEDTQYF
TRBV7-9	.	TRBJ2-2	.	TGTGCCAGCACCCCAGGGCAAACCGGGGAGCTGTTTTTT	CASTPGQTGELFF
TRBV6-6	few	TRBJ1-5	.	TGTGCCAGCAGTTACTCGTCGGGGAATCAGCCCCAGCATTTT	CASSYSSGNQPQHF
TRBV6-2/TRBV6-3	many	TRBJ2-3	TRBD1	TGTGCCAGCAGGTCGACAGGGGAAGATACGCAGTATTTT	CASRSTGEDTQYF
TRBV5-1	.	TRBJ2-3	.	TGCGCCAGCAGCTTGCCACAGGCGTCCACAGATACGCAGTATTTT	CASSLPQASTDTQYF
TRBV20-1	.	TRBJ1-1	.	TGCAGTGCTAGAGATGGGTTGGCGGTCGGACTTGAAGCTTTCTTT	CSARDGLAVGLEAFF
TRBV7-8	few	TRBJ2-1	TRBD1	TGTGCCAGCAGCCCAAACAGGGGGCGAGGCAATGAGCAGTTCTTC	CASSPNRGRGNEQFF
TRBV18	.	TRBJ1-1	.	TGTGCCAGCTCACGCATTCAGGGCGTTGAAGCTTTCTTT	CASSRIQGVEAFF